The rows below give T cell receptor beta chains drawn from one sample of a study of cytomegalovirus exposure and HLA in healthy donors. TCRdb's table, derived via immunoSEQ multiplex PCR, lists solely in-frame clones and lacks some. The top ten clones hold around 0.42% of a sample with almost 200,000 clones, 70% to 80% of them seen once. The material sequenced was PBMCs. The origin of the receptors is a male donor in good health and CMV-seropositive. Each CDR3 is given with its conserved first and last residue. Fields, in order: D gene, clone size, V gene, J gene, CDR3 protein, CDR3 DNA. D genes are given only for firm matches. Part of the rows lack a size; the others show once, few, many or a class for expanded clones.

>-|-|TRBV2|TRBJ1-1
CASKLDGNFELAFF
TGTGCCAGCAAATTGGACGGGAATTTTGAGTTAGCTTTCTTT
>-|-|TRBV25-1|TRBJ2-7
CASSELEDYWGQYF
TGTGCCAGCAGTGAACTGGAGGATTACTGGGGGCAGTACTTC
>TRBD2|-|TRBV29-1|TRBJ2-3
CSVEWGATSGRSDTQYF
TGCAGCGTTGAATGGGGGGCGACTAGCGGGAGATCTGATACGCAGTATTTT
>TRBD1|-|TRBV14|TRBJ1-1
CASSPGSGGEAFF
TGTGCCAGCAGCCCGGGTTCAGGGGGCGAAGCTTTCTTT
>TRBD1|-|TRBV5-4|TRBJ1-2
CASTLQDRGAYGYTF
TGTGCCAGCACCCTTCAGGACAGGGGCGCCTATGGCTACACCTTC
>TRBD2|-|TRBV29-1|TRBJ2-7
CSVGGGPDEQYF
TGCAGCGTTGGCGGGGGACCCGACGAGCAGTACTTC
>-|-|TRBV5-4|TRBJ1-3
CASSLDRGGSGNTIYF
TGTGCCAGCAGCTTGGACCGGGGAGGCTCTGGAAACACCATATATTTT
>-|-|TRBV27|TRBJ1-2
CASSPREINYGYTF
TGTGCCAGCAGTCCGCGAGAGATTAACTATGGCTACACCTTC
>-|-|TRBV6-1|TRBJ2-2
CASSAVGVSGELFF
TGTGCCAGCAGTGCGGTGGGCGTCTCCGGGGAGCTGTTTTTT
>-|once|TRBV10-3|TRBJ1-5
CATRDRQSNQPQHF
TGTGCCACCAGAGACCGACAGAGCAATCAGCCCCAGCATTTT
>-|-|TRBV13|TRBJ2-2
CASSLRLPGELFF
TGTGCCAGCAGCTTAAGACTACCCGGGGAGCTGTTTTTT
>TRBD2|-|TRBV6-5|TRBJ2-2
CASTSGRSGELFF
TGTGCCAGCACTAGCGGGAGGTCCGGGGAGCTGTTTTTT
>TRBD2|-|TRBV12-5|TRBJ2-1
CASVGGRFNEQFF
TGTGCTAGTGTGGGCGGGAGATTTAATGAGCAGTTCTTC
>TRBD2|-|TRBV7-8|TRBJ2-7
CASSLDLAGAYEQYF
TGTGCCAGCAGCTTAGACCTAGCGGGGGCCTACGAGCAGTACTTC
>-|-|TRBV7-8|TRBJ2-5
CASSLSGRYQETQYF
TGTGCCAGCAGCCTTAGCGGACGGTACCAAGAGACCCAGTACTTC
>-|-|TRBV18|TRBJ1-2
CASSPELDPPGYGYTF
TGTGCCAGCTCACCCGAGCTAGATCCACCCGGCTATGGCTACACCTTC
>-|-|TRBV29-1|TRBJ2-1
CSARTLYNEQFF
TGCAGCGCCCGCACTCTCTACAATGAGCAGTTCTTC
>-|-|TRBV9|TRBJ2-3
CASSPQAGSTDTQYF
TGTGCCAGCAGCCCACAAGCGGGTTCCACAGATACGCAGTATTTT
>-|-|TRBV5-4|TRBJ1-1
CASSQYGRGMNTEAFF
TGTGCCAGCAGCCAATACGGCCGGGGAATGAACACTGAAGCTTTCTTT
>TRBD2|-|TRBV5-6|TRBJ2-7
CAGSWGGENEQYF
TGTGCCGGCAGCTGGGGGGGGGAGAACGAGCAGTACTTC
>TRBD1|-|TRBV28|TRBJ1-4
CASSERQGGSEKLFF
TGTGCCAGCAGTGAAAGACAGGGTGGCAGTGAAAAACTGTTTTTT
>-|-|TRBV10-3|TRBJ2-5
CAISVDWKETQYF
TGTGCCATCAGTGTTGACTGGAAAGAGACCCAGTACTTC
>-|-|TRBV27|TRBJ1-4
CASSHRGGLQDEKLFF
TGTGCCAGCAGTCACCGCGGGGGGCTGCAGGATGAAAAACTGTTTTTT
>-|-|TRBV4-1|TRBJ1-1
CASSHEGVNTEAFF
TGCGCCAGCAGCCATGAGGGGGTGAACACTGAAGCTTTCTTT
>-|-|TRBV10-3|TRBJ2-5
CATQGRAQETQYF
TGTGCCACCCAGGGCAGGGCCCAAGAGACCCAGTACTTC
>-|-|TRBV7-2|TRBJ2-1
CASTGYNEQFF
TGTGCCAGCACAGGGTACAATGAGCAGTTCTTC
>TRBD1|-|TRBV2|TRBJ2-1
CASSNRGQSYNEQFF
TGTGCCAGCAGTAACAGGGGCCAATCCTACAATGAGCAGTTCTTC
>TRBD1|-|TRBV6-5|TRBJ2-7
CASRRTGGSYEQYF
TGTGCCAGCAGGCGAACAGGGGGCAGCTACGAGCAGTACTTC
>TRBD1|-|TRBV7-8|TRBJ1-4
CASSLRQGQREKLFF
TGTGCCAGCAGCTTAAGACAGGGGCAACGTGAAAAACTGTTTTTT
>-|-|TRBV10-3|TRBJ2-3
CAISEWASTDTQYF
TGTGCCATCAGTGAGTGGGCCTCGACAGATACGCAGTATTTT
>-|-|TRBV7-2|TRBJ2-6
CASSFGSSGANVLTF
TGTGCCAGCAGCTTCGGGAGCTCTGGGGCCAACGTCCTGACTTTC
>-|few|TRBV18|TRBJ1-5
CASSAQRSNQPQHF
TGTGCCAGCTCAGCACAGAGAAGCAATCAGCCCCAGCATTTT
>-|-|TRBV10-3|TRBJ1-5
CAISEQGGNSNQPQHF
TGTGCCATCAGTGAACAGGGAGGGAATAGCAATCAGCCCCAGCATTTT
>TRBD2|few|TRBV7-2|TRBJ2-5
CASSLALAGGPGETQYF
TGTGCCAGCAGCTTAGCTTTGGCGGGAGGGCCAGGAGAGACCCAGTACTTC
>-|few|TRBV23-1|TRBJ1-1
CASSQSGGTEAFF
TGCGCCAGCAGTCAATCGGGAGGGACTGAAGCTTTCTTT
>-|-|TRBV30|TRBJ1-2
CAWTGDYGYTF
TGTGCCTGGACCGGGGATTATGGCTACACCTTC
>-|-|TRBV18|TRBJ2-7
CASSPRRDFYEQYF
TGTGCCAGCTCACCGAGGAGGGATTTTTACGAGCAGTACTTC
>TRBD2|few|TRBV5-6|TRBJ2-7
CASSRQLAGGDEQYF
TGTGCCAGCAGCCGACAACTAGCGGGAGGTGACGAGCAGTACTTC
>TRBD2|few|TRBV4-3|TRBJ2-7
CASSQDRAGPYEQYF
TGCGCCAGCAGCCAAGACCGAGCGGGGCCCTACGAGCAGTACTTC
>TRBD1|-|TRBV5-4|TRBJ2-5
CASSSGQDQETQYF
TGTGCCAGCAGCTCCGGACAGGACCAAGAGACCCAGTACTTC
>TRBD1|-|TRBV28|TRBJ1-4
CASRGGIEKLFF
TGTGCCAGCCGAGGGGGCATTGAAAAACTGTTTTTT
>TRBD2|-|TRBV18|TRBJ2-7
CASSPSPLLASEPGYEQYF
TGTGCCAGCTCACCAAGCCCGCTACTAGCGTCAGAGCCCGGCTACGAGCAGTACTTC
>-|-|TRBV7-2|TRBJ2-7
CASSLAVGSSYEQYF
TGTGCCAGCAGCTTAGCTGTCGGGAGCTCCTACGAGCAGTACTTC
>-|-|TRBV29-1|TRBJ2-7
CSVETETDSYEQYF
TGCAGCGTGGAAACAGAGACAGACTCTTACGAGCAGTACTTC
>-|few|TRBV7-9|TRBJ2-3
CASSLVAGLLEDTQYF
TGTGCCAGCAGCTTAGTCGCGGGGCTCCTTGAAGATACGCAGTATTTT
>TRBD1|-|TRBV5-1|TRBJ2-5
CASSRGQGKETQYF
TGCGCCAGCAGCAGAGGACAGGGGAAAGAGACCCAGTACTTC
>TRBD2|-|TRBV4-3|TRBJ2-1
CASSQGGAGEYKQFF
TGCGCCAGCAGCCAAGGGGGAGCGGGAGAATATAAGCAGTTCTTC
>-|-|TRBV5-5|TRBJ1-1
CASSLGGADKAEAFF
TGTGCCAGCAGCTTAGGTGGGGCAGATAAAGCTGAAGCTTTCTTT